This T cell receptor beta chain was profiled in a study of shared clonotypes between healthy human individuals. With 6 bases removed from V and 10 bases from J, the gap between germline ends came to 12 bases. The germline V gene has CDR1 MNHEY and CDR2 SMNVEV (reference sequence). CDR3 length equals 11 residues. The assay was immunoSEQ multiplex PCR, and TCRdb's table has in-frame clones only and misses some. The table shows roughly 480,000 clones, with around 80% occurring only once. The receptor was derived from a woman between 40 and 50 years old in good health. Some clones in this sample may be carry-over from other donors' samples. The sample was PBMCs. The V gene is TRBV27, the J gene TRBJ1-1, with D unresolved. CDR3 amino acids: CASSDTRVAFF. CDR3 nucleotides: TGTGCCAGCAGCGACACCCGGGTAGCTTTCTTT.